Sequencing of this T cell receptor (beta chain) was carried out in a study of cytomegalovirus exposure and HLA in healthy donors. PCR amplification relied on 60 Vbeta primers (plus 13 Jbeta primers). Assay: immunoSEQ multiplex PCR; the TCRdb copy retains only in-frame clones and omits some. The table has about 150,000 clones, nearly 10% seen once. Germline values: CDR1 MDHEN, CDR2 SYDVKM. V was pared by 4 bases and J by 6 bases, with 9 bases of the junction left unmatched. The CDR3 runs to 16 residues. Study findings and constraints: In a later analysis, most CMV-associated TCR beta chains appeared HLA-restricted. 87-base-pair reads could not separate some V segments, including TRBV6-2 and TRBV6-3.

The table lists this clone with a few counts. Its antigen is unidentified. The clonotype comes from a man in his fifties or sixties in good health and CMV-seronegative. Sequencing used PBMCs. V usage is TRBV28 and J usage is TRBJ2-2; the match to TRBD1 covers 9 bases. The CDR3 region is CASSSPATGGAGELFF. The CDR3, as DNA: TGTGCCAGCAGTTCTCCTGCGACAGGGGGGGCCGGGGAGCTGTTTTTT.